The 17 T cell receptor beta chains below all came from one sample that was sequenced in a study of shared clonotypes between healthy human individuals. Sequencing used immunoSEQ multiplex PCR; TCRdb keeps in-frame clones, though not all of them. The sample includes about 1.5 million clones, 95% to 99% seen only once; the top ten take roughly 0.45%. Sequencing was carried out using naive CD4+ T cells sorted from blood. Specified subset: CD45RA+ positively selected. These receptors were obtained from a man aged 30 to 39 in good health.

V and J are TRBV9 and TRBJ2-3; no firm D call. This CDR3 comprises 12 residues. Germline V CDR1 and CDR2: SGDLS, YYNGEE. V was cut by 0 bases and J by 8 bases, with 7 bases left in between. The CDR3 here is CASSVDKGTQYF. CDR3 DNA: TGTGCCAGCAGCGTAGACAAAGGTACGCAGTATTTT.

The chain uses TRBV2 and TRBJ2-7; D is unresolved. Trimming shortened V by 8 bases and J by 2 bases, and 13 bases separated the two germline ends. CDR1 and CDR2 from the germline V gene are SNHLY and FYNNEI. This CDR3 region has 13 residues. The CDR3 loop reads CASGRGPTYEQYF. CDR3 in DNA: TGTGCCAGCGGTCGCGGTCCCACCTACGAGCAGTACTTC.

Points on this clone: Other DNA sequences in this specimen translate into the identical CDR3. The V call is TRBV15, the J call TRBJ1-5; 9 positions match TRBD1. Germline loops: CDR1 LNHNV, CDR2 YYDKDF (reference sequence). V shed 5 bases, J shed 7 bases, and the junction held 3 bases outside the gene matches. The CDR3 contains 13 residues. In DNA form, the CDR3 reads TGTGCCACCAGCCGGGACAGGGCACAGCCCCAGCATTTT. Encoded protein: CATSRDRAQPQHF.

The rearrangement joins TRBV5-1 to TRBJ2-1; 7 nucleotides match TRBD1. After removal of 0 bases from V and 3 bases from J, the junction contained 9 bases not matched to a gene. Germline CDR1 SGHRS, CDR2 YFSETQ. The CDR3 spans 17 residues. DNA of the CDR3: TGCGCCAGCAGCTTGGACCCCGGGACAGATTTCTACAATGAGCAGTTCTTC. Translated: CASSLDPGTDFYNEQFF.

The CDR3 DNA follows: TGTGCCAGCAGCTACCCAAGGGACTATACAGATACGCAGTATTTT. Amino acid sequence: CASSYPRDYTDTQYF. The rearrangement uses TRBV7-2 and TRBJ2-3; 7 bases align to TRBD2. The CDR3 is made up of 15 amino acids. CDR1 and CDR2 from the germline V gene are SGHTA and FQGNSA. The trim removed 4 bases at V and 3 bases at J, leaving 7 bases unmatched.

The CDR3 DNA is TGTGCCTGGAGCCTGGGACTAGCCCTCCGGGGCAATGAGCAGTTCTTC. Translating it yields CAWSLGLALRGNEQFF. The rearrangement uses TRBV30 and TRBJ2-1; 9 bases are shared with TRBD2. V lost 3 bases, J lost 6 bases, and 12 bases stayed unmatched. The germline CDR1 and CDR2 sequences are GTSNPN and SVGIG (reference sequence). CDR3 length equals 16 residues.

V is TRBV20-1 and J is TRBJ2-5; D unresolved. This CDR3 has 11 residues. CDR1 is DFQATT and CDR2 is SNEGSKA in the germline V gene (reference sequence). Deletions cut 6 bases from V and 4 bases from J, with 9 bases between. CDR3 bases: TGCAGTGCAAGGACCCCAGAGACCCAGTACTTC. Translation gives CSARTPETQYF.

As for this clone: The junction does not match germline at one end; this may be a read error. The V and J genes are TRBV5-1 and TRBJ2-7; TRBD2 might be the D (6 bases). Per germline, CDR1 SGHRS and CDR2 YFSETQ. The CDR3 totals 15 residues. The CDR3 spells CAGSLGPGTSYEQYF. CDR3 coding DNA: TGCGCCGGCAGCTTGGGGCCGGGGACTTCCTACGAGCAGTACTTC.

The genes are TRBV5-8 and TRBJ2-7; TRBD1 is a possible D gene (6 bases). Trimming removed 9 bases at V and 2 bases at J, with 21 bases between. This CDR3 is 15 amino acids long. Germline lookup yields CDR1 SGHTS and CDR2 YDEGEE. CDR3 nucleotides: TGTGCCACGGGGCCGAGGACAGCGCTGCCCTACGAGCAGTACTTC. Amino acids: CATGPRTALPYEQYF. Filled out from reference TRBV5-8 and TRBJ2-7, the complete variable domain reads EAGVTQSPTHLIKTRGQQATLRCSPISGHTSVYWYQQALGLGLQFLLWYDEGEERNRGNFPPRFSGRQFPNYSSELNVNALELEDSALYLCATGPRTALPYEQYFGPGTRLTVT.

The V and J genes are TRBV5-1 and TRBJ2-1; 10 bases map to TRBD1. Germline CDR1 is SGHRS and CDR2 is YFSETQ. Trimming cost V 2 bases and J 1 base; bases outside gene matches: 6. This CDR3 spans 17 amino acids. DNA of the CDR3: TGCGCCAGCAGCTTATTCGGACAGGGGGGTTCCTACAATGAGCAGTTCTTC. This sequence encodes CASSLFGQGGSYNEQFF.

This clone was seen a single time. The genes are TRBV29-1 and TRBJ2-3; TRBD2 aligns across 11 bases. This CDR3 contains 13 residues. Trimming took 4 bases from V and 6 from J; bases not matched to a gene: 3. Germline-derived CDR1 and CDR2 are SQVTM and ANQGSEA. This chain's CDR3 is CSVGWTSGDTQYF. CDR3 in DNA: TGCAGCGTTGGTTGGACTAGCGGGGATACGCAGTATTTT.

This clone was seen a single time. This sequence joins TRBV6-5 and TRBJ2-1, with 7 bases lining up with TRBD2. Germline V gene data show CDR1 as MNHEY and CDR2 as SVGAGI. CDR3 size: 14 residues. V lost 1 base, J lost 8 bases, and 5 bases stayed unmatched. The CDR3 loop is CASSYLATSHEQFF. CDR3 sequence (DNA): TGTGCCAGCAGTTACTTGGCGACTAGCCATGAGCAGTTCTTC.

CDR3 region: CASSFQSNEQFF. The CDR3 nucleotides are TGTGCCAGCAGCTTTCAGAGTAATGAGCAGTTCTTC. The chain couples TRBV11-3 to TRBJ2-1, with no clear D. CDR1 is SGHNT, CDR2 YENEEA, per germline. The CDR3 runs 12 residues. Trimming pared 3 bases from V and 7 bases from J, leaving 7 bases between.

This sequence joins TRBV28 and TRBJ1-5; 10 positions agree with TRBD1. The CDR3 length is 16 residues. Germline V CDR1 and CDR2: MDHEN, SYDVKM. J was trimmed by 4 bases and V by 3 bases; bases with no gene match: 6. As DNA, the CDR3 is TGTGCCAGCAGTTTCTCCCCGGACAGGGGGAATCAGCCCCAGCATTTT. This gives the protein CASSFSPDRGNQPQHF. Complete variable domain (other parts from reference TRBV28 and TRBJ1-5): DVKVTQSSRYLVKRTGEKVFLECVQDMDHENMFWYRQDPGLGLRLIYFSYDVKMKEKGDIPEGYSVSREKKERFSLILESASTNQTSMYLCASSFSPDRGNQPQHFGDGTRLSIL.

The chain joins TRBV7-9 to TRBJ1-2, with no clear D. Germline CDR1 and CDR2: SEHNR and FQNEAQ (reference sequence). Trimming cost V 5 bases and J 8 bases, with 9 bases left between them. CDR3 length: 11 residues. The CDR3 bases are TGTGCCAGCAGCCGGTCGGGGGGCTACACCTTC. Protein product: CASSRSGGYTF. The full variable domain, completed using reference TRBV7-9 and TRBJ1-2, is DTGVSQNPRHKITKRGQNVTFRCDPISEHNRLYWYRQTLGQGPEFLTYFQNEAQLEKSRLLSDRFSAERPKGSFSTLEIQRTEQGDSAMYLCASSRSGGYTFGSGTRLTVV.

The chain couples TRBV6-1 to TRBJ2-2; 10 bases fit TRBD2. Germline CDR1 MNHNS, CDR2 SASEGT. The trim removed 2 bases at V and 2 bases at J, leaving 11 bases unmatched. The CDR3 covers 19 residues. The CDR3 region is CASSEQWPTSGINTGELFF. The CDR3 nucleotides are TGTGCCAGCAGTGAACAGTGGCCCACTAGCGGGATAAACACCGGGGAGCTGTTTTTT.

The rearrangement uses TRBV10-1 and TRBJ2-1, with 9 bases fitting TRBD2. The J segment lost 8 bases and the V segment lost 5 bases, leaving 7 bases of the junction unmatched. In germline, CDR1 is WNHNN, CDR2 SYGVQD (reference sequence). The CDR3 has 14 amino acids. The CDR3, as DNA: TGCGCCAGCAGTCCCGGGACTAGCCGCGATGAGCAGTTCTTC. Its translation: CASSPGTSRDEQFF.